Sequencing of this T cell receptor beta chain was carried out in a study of blood T cell repertoires in COVID-19. Only in-frame clones appear in the TCRdb table, and some are missing; sequencing was by immunoSEQ multiplex PCR. The sample has a few hundred thousand clones; approximately 90% are singletons. The CDR3 totals 11 residues. The V end lost 0 bases, the J end lost 11 bases, and 10 bases lay between the germline ends. Germline V gives CDR1 GTSNPN, CDR2 SVGIG (reference sequence). The clonotype was recovered from a woman in her late teens or twenties who had recovered from COVID-19. Sequenced material: PBMCs or T cells enriched from blood (not recorded which). This chain connects TRBV30 to TRBJ1-1; D unresolved. CDR3 sequence: CAWSVRREAFF. The CDR3 bases are TGTGCCTGGAGTGTACGAAGGGAGGCTTTCTTT. The full variable domain, its missing parts supplied by reference TRBV30 and TRBJ1-1, is SQTIHQWPATLVQPVGSPLSLECTVEGTSNPNLYWYRQAAGRGLQLLFYSVGIGQISSEVPQNLSASRPQDRQFILSSKKLLLSDSGFYLCAWSVRREAFFGQGTRLTVV.